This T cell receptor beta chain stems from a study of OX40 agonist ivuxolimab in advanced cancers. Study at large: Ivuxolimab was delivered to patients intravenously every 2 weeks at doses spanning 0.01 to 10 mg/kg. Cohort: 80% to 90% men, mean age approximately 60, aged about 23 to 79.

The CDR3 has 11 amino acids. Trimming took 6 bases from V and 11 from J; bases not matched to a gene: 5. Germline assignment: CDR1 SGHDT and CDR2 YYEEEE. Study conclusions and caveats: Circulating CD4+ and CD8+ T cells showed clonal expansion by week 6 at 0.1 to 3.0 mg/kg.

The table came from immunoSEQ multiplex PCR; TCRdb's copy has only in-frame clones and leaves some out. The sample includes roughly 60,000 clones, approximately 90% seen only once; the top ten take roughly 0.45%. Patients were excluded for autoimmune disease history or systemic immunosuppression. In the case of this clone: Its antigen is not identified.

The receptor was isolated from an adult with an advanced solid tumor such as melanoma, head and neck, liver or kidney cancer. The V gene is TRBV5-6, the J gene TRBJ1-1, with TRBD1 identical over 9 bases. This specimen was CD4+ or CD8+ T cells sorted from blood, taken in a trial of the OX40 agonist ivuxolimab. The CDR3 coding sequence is TGTGCCAGCACCAGACAGGGGGAGGCTTTCTTT. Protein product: CASTRQGEAFF.